These T cell receptor beta chains were read from a single sample in a study of T cell responses to AZD1222 COVID-19 vaccine. Method: immunoSEQ multiplex PCR; TCRdb's copy keeps in-frame clones and lacks some. The repertoire has roughly 100,000 clones, 80% to 90% of them found once; the top ten carry 44%. The sequencing used peripheral blood, collected 28 days after the second AZD1222 dose. These receptors originate from an adult who received the AZD1222 COVID-19 vaccine. Each CDR3 is given with its conserved first and last residue. D genes are given only for firm matches. The size entry is marked missing in some rows and otherwise reads once, few, many or a size class.

v_call: TRBV5-1
j_call: TRBJ2-7
clone_size: few
d_call: -
cdr3_nt: TGCGCCAGCAGCTTGTACACCGAGCAGTACTTC
cdr3_aa: CASSLYTEQYF

v_call: TRBV11-3
j_call: TRBJ1-1
clone_size: -
d_call: -
cdr3_nt: TGTGCCAGCAGCTTAGACGGAGGGGACCCTGAAGCTTTCTTT
cdr3_aa: CASSLDGGDPEAFF

v_call: TRBV19
j_call: TRBJ2-2
clone_size: -
d_call: -
cdr3_nt: TGTGCCAGTAGTAGGGGGCTGAACACCGGGGAGCTGTTTTTT
cdr3_aa: CASSRGLNTGELFF

v_call: TRBV18
j_call: TRBJ1-5
clone_size: once
d_call: -
cdr3_nt: TGTGCCAGCTCACCACAGGCAGGTGACCAGCCCCAGCATTTT
cdr3_aa: CASSPQAGDQPQHF

v_call: TRBV9
j_call: TRBJ2-1
clone_size: -
d_call: TRBD2
cdr3_nt: TGTGCCAGCAGCCTGCTAGCGGAGACCTACAATGAGCAGTTCTTC
cdr3_aa: CASSLLAETYNEQFF

v_call: TRBV2
j_call: TRBJ2-7
clone_size: -
d_call: -
cdr3_nt: TGTGCCAGCAGTGAAGCGCTAGGGGTCGACGAGCAGTACTTC
cdr3_aa: CASSEALGVDEQYF

v_call: TRBV5-6
j_call: TRBJ2-7
clone_size: -
d_call: -
cdr3_nt: TGTGCCAGCAGCTCGGACGGAGGCGAGCAGTACTTC
cdr3_aa: CASSSDGGEQYF

v_call: TRBV9
j_call: TRBJ2-6
clone_size: -
d_call: -
cdr3_nt: TGTGCCAGCAGCGTAGCTGGGGCCAACGTCCTGACTTTC
cdr3_aa: CASSVAGANVLTF

v_call: TRBV27
j_call: TRBJ2-6
clone_size: -
d_call: -
cdr3_nt: TGTGCCAGCACTGAATTCAGTGGCTCTGGGGCCAACGTCCTGACTTTC
cdr3_aa: CASTEFSGSGANVLTF

v_call: TRBV30
j_call: TRBJ2-2
clone_size: -
d_call: -
cdr3_nt: TGTGCCTGGACGGACACCGGGGAGCTGTTTTTT
cdr3_aa: CAWTDTGELFF

v_call: TRBV27
j_call: TRBJ2-1
clone_size: -
d_call: TRBD2
cdr3_nt: TGTGCCAGGCTAGCGGGATGCAAGTACAATGAGCAGTTCTTC
cdr3_aa: CARLAGCKYNEQFF

v_call: TRBV23-1
j_call: TRBJ1-4
clone_size: -
d_call: -
cdr3_nt: TGCGCCAGCAGTCAATCCGAAGAGGGAACTGAAAAACTGTTTTTT
cdr3_aa: CASSQSEEGTEKLFF

v_call: TRBV7-9
j_call: TRBJ2-7
clone_size: -
d_call: TRBD2
cdr3_nt: TGTGCCAGCAGCTTAGAAGCCGGGGGGACCTACGAGCAGTACTTC
cdr3_aa: CASSLEAGGTYEQYF

v_call: TRBV5-1
j_call: TRBJ1-1
clone_size: -
d_call: TRBD1
cdr3_nt: TGCGCCAGCAGCTTAAACAGGGGGAACACTGAAGCTTTCTTT
cdr3_aa: CASSLNRGNTEAFF

v_call: TRBV6-4
j_call: TRBJ1-2
clone_size: -
d_call: TRBD1
cdr3_nt: TGTGCCAGCAGGGGCACGACAGGGGATGGCTACACCTTC
cdr3_aa: CASRGTTGDGYTF

v_call: TRBV30
j_call: TRBJ2-4
clone_size: -
d_call: -
cdr3_nt: TGTGCCTCCGCCACGGGGTTTCCCAAAAACATTCAGTACTTC
cdr3_aa: CASATGFPKNIQYF

v_call: TRBV7-2
j_call: TRBJ1-1
clone_size: -
d_call: TRBD1
cdr3_nt: TGTGCCAGCAGCTTAGGGACAGGCCTCATGAACACTGAAGCTTTCTTT
cdr3_aa: CASSLGTGLMNTEAFF

v_call: TRBV11-3
j_call: TRBJ2-3
clone_size: -
d_call: TRBD1
cdr3_nt: TGTGCCAGCAGCTTAGCGGGACAGCAGACAGATACGCAGTATTTT
cdr3_aa: CASSLAGQQTDTQYF

v_call: TRBV5-5
j_call: TRBJ1-4
clone_size: -
d_call: TRBD1
cdr3_nt: TGTGCCAGCAGCTTGGCCGGGACAGGCGAAAAACTGTTTTTT
cdr3_aa: CASSLAGTGEKLFF

v_call: TRBV2
j_call: TRBJ1-1
clone_size: -
d_call: TRBD1
cdr3_nt: TGTGCCAGCAGGAAACAGGGGACCCTGAACACTGAAGCTTTCTTT
cdr3_aa: CASRKQGTLNTEAFF

v_call: TRBV4-1
j_call: TRBJ2-7
clone_size: -
d_call: -
cdr3_nt: TGCGCCAGCAGCACCGGACAGACCTACGAGCAGTACTTC
cdr3_aa: CASSTGQTYEQYF

v_call: TRBV6-5
j_call: TRBJ1-2
clone_size: -
d_call: TRBD1
cdr3_nt: TGTGCCAGCAGGTCGACAGGGGGCAACTATGGCTACACCTTC
cdr3_aa: CASRSTGGNYGYTF

v_call: TRBV28
j_call: TRBJ2-3
clone_size: -
d_call: -
cdr3_nt: TGTGCCACCCCGACAGTTGGCACAGATACGCAGTATTTT
cdr3_aa: CATPTVGTDTQYF

v_call: TRBV19
j_call: TRBJ1-2
clone_size: -
d_call: -
cdr3_nt: TGTGCCAGTAGTTTCTCCCTGGGGGCTGGCTACACCTTC
cdr3_aa: CASSFSLGAGYTF

v_call: TRBV4-3
j_call: TRBJ2-7
clone_size: -
d_call: TRBD2
cdr3_nt: TGCGCCAGCAGCCAAGATCTAGCGGGATTATACGAGCAGTACTTC
cdr3_aa: CASSQDLAGLYEQYF

v_call: TRBV29-1
j_call: TRBJ2-7
clone_size: -
d_call: -
cdr3_nt: TGCAGCGCCACCCACTACGAGCAGTACTTC
cdr3_aa: CSATHYEQYF

v_call: TRBV7-3
j_call: TRBJ2-3
clone_size: -
d_call: -
cdr3_nt: TGTGCCAGCAGCTTAAGTGTTGGCTCTAGCACAGATACGCAGTATTTT
cdr3_aa: CASSLSVGSSTDTQYF

v_call: TRBV6-2/TRBV6-3
j_call: TRBJ1-1
clone_size: -
d_call: TRBD1
cdr3_nt: TGTGCCAGCAGTTCCCGACAGGGCCTGAACACTGAAGCTTTCTTT
cdr3_aa: CASSSRQGLNTEAFF

v_call: TRBV3-1/TRBV3-2
j_call: TRBJ2-3
clone_size: -
d_call: TRBD2
cdr3_nt: TGTGCCAGCAGCCCACTAGCGCGACACACAGATACGCAGTATTTT
cdr3_aa: CASSPLARHTDTQYF

v_call: TRBV28
j_call: TRBJ2-7
clone_size: -
d_call: -
cdr3_nt: TGTGCCAGCAGCCGGGGCGTCTCCTACGAGCAGTACTTC
cdr3_aa: CASSRGVSYEQYF

v_call: TRBV6-5
j_call: TRBJ2-7
clone_size: -
d_call: -
cdr3_nt: TGTGCCATCAGGCGGCAGGTCGACGAGCAGTACTTC
cdr3_aa: CAIRRQVDEQYF

v_call: TRBV29-1
j_call: TRBJ2-7
clone_size: -
d_call: TRBD1
cdr3_nt: TGCAGCGTTGAAGATGGGGGACAGGGTATCTCTTACGAGCAGTACTTC
cdr3_aa: CSVEDGGQGISYEQYF

v_call: TRBV19
j_call: TRBJ1-5
clone_size: -
d_call: -
cdr3_nt: TGTGCCAGTAGTTCTGGGCCCTTAAGCCGGCCCGGGACAACCCAGCCGATTAATCAGCCCCAGCATTTT
cdr3_aa: CASSSGPLSRPGTTQPINQPQHF

v_call: TRBV5-5
j_call: TRBJ2-5
clone_size: few
d_call: -
cdr3_nt: TGTGCCAGCAGCTTGGCCGGACTTGAACAAGAGACCCAGTACTTC
cdr3_aa: CASSLAGLEQETQYF

v_call: TRBV29-1
j_call: TRBJ1-5
clone_size: -
d_call: -
cdr3_nt: TGCAGCGTTTGGTCTTTCAATCAGCCCCAGCATTTT
cdr3_aa: CSVWSFNQPQHF

v_call: TRBV19
j_call: TRBJ2-7
clone_size: -
d_call: -
cdr3_nt: TGTGCCAGTAGTATTAAGGGGGACCCTGCCTACGAGCAGTACTTC
cdr3_aa: CASSIKGDPAYEQYF

v_call: TRBV10-3
j_call: TRBJ2-7
clone_size: -
d_call: -
cdr3_nt: TGTGCCATCAGTGAGGAGGCGGGACCCCGGGGCGAGCAGTACTTC
cdr3_aa: CAISEEAGPRGEQYF

v_call: TRBV15
j_call: TRBJ1-4
clone_size: -
d_call: -
cdr3_nt: TGTGCCACCAGCAGAGACCCCATGAATGAAAAACTGTTTTTT
cdr3_aa: CATSRDPMNEKLFF

v_call: TRBV11-3
j_call: TRBJ2-1
clone_size: -
d_call: -
cdr3_nt: TGTGCCAGCAAAGGGGGGGGCGATGAGCAGTTCTTC
cdr3_aa: CASKGGGDEQFF

v_call: TRBV18
j_call: TRBJ2-3
clone_size: -
d_call: TRBD2
cdr3_nt: TGTGCCAGCTCCGGACTAGCGGGGTCGACTAGCACAGATACGCAGTATTTT
cdr3_aa: CASSGLAGSTSTDTQYF

v_call: TRBV7-8
j_call: TRBJ1-5
clone_size: once
d_call: TRBD1
cdr3_nt: TGTGCCAGCAGCTTAGCCGGGACAGCTAGCAATCAGCCCCAGCATTTT
cdr3_aa: CASSLAGTASNQPQHF

v_call: TRBV18
j_call: TRBJ2-1
clone_size: -
d_call: -
cdr3_nt: TGTGCCAGCTCACCGTCTCCGGGAGCCGGCAATGAGCAGTTCTTC
cdr3_aa: CASSPSPGAGNEQFF

v_call: TRBV9
j_call: TRBJ2-6
clone_size: -
d_call: -
cdr3_nt: TGTGCCAGCAGTACCAGGTTGGGGGCCAACGTCCTGACTTTC
cdr3_aa: CASSTRLGANVLTF

v_call: TRBV7-3
j_call: TRBJ2-2
clone_size: -
d_call: TRBD1
cdr3_nt: TGTGCCAGCAGCGGACAGGGGGCAGGCGGGGAGCTGTTTTTT
cdr3_aa: CASSGQGAGGELFF

v_call: TRBV24-1
j_call: TRBJ2-3
clone_size: -
d_call: TRBD2
cdr3_nt: TGTGCCACCAGCGCGGGGACTAGCGGCACAGATACGCAGTATTTT
cdr3_aa: CATSAGTSGTDTQYF

v_call: TRBV7-3
j_call: TRBJ2-2
clone_size: -
d_call: -
cdr3_nt: TGTGCCAGCAGCTTAAAAGCCCCATCCGGGGAGCTGTTTTTT
cdr3_aa: CASSLKAPSGELFF

v_call: TRBV27
j_call: TRBJ2-7
clone_size: -
d_call: TRBD2
cdr3_nt: TGTGCCAGCAGGCGAGCGGGAGTTCACGAGCAGTACTTC
cdr3_aa: CASRRAGVHEQYF

v_call: TRBV24-1
j_call: TRBJ2-1
clone_size: -
d_call: -
cdr3_nt: TGTGCCACCAGTGATTTGGGAGCAGGAACGGGCAATGAGCAGTTCTTC
cdr3_aa: CATSDLGAGTGNEQFF

v_call: TRBV19
j_call: TRBJ1-5
clone_size: -
d_call: -
cdr3_nt: TGTGCCAGTAGTAAAGGGAGTTATCAGCCCCAGCATTTT
cdr3_aa: CASSKGSYQPQHF

v_call: TRBV15
j_call: TRBJ2-1
clone_size: -
d_call: TRBD2
cdr3_nt: TGTGCCACCAGCAGGGCTAGCGGGAGAACCTATGAGCAGTTCTTC
cdr3_aa: CATSRASGRTYEQFF

v_call: TRBV25-1
j_call: TRBJ2-3
clone_size: -
d_call: TRBD2
cdr3_nt: TGTGCCAGCAGTAGAAATAGCGGGAGCTTCGCAGATACGCAGTATTTT
cdr3_aa: CASSRNSGSFADTQYF

v_call: TRBV6-5
j_call: TRBJ2-7
clone_size: -
d_call: TRBD1
cdr3_nt: TGTGCCAGCAGGGCCGGGACAGTTTCCTACGAGCAGTACTTC
cdr3_aa: CASRAGTVSYEQYF

v_call: TRBV13
j_call: TRBJ1-2
clone_size: -
d_call: -
cdr3_nt: TGTGCCAGCAGCGCCGTACAGGTAGACTATGGCTACACCTTC
cdr3_aa: CASSAVQVDYGYTF